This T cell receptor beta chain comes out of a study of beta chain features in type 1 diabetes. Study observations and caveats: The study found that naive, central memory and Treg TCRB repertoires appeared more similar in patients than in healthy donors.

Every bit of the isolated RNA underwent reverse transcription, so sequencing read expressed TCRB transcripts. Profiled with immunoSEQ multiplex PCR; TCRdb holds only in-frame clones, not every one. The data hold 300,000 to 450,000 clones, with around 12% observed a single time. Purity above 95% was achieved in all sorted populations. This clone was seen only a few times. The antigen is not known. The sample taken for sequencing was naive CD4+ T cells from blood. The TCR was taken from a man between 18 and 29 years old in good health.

CDR3 sequence: CASSLDGTGGTQYF. CDR3 nucleotides: TGTGCCAGCAGCTTAGACGGGACAGGCGGGACCCAGTACTTC. The chain joins TRBV7-2 to TRBJ2-5, with 8 nucleotides matching TRBD1. Looked up from germline, CDR1 is SGHTA and CDR2 is FQGNSA. The CDR3 runs 14 residues. Trimming cost V 1 base and J 7 bases; bases outside gene matches: 5.